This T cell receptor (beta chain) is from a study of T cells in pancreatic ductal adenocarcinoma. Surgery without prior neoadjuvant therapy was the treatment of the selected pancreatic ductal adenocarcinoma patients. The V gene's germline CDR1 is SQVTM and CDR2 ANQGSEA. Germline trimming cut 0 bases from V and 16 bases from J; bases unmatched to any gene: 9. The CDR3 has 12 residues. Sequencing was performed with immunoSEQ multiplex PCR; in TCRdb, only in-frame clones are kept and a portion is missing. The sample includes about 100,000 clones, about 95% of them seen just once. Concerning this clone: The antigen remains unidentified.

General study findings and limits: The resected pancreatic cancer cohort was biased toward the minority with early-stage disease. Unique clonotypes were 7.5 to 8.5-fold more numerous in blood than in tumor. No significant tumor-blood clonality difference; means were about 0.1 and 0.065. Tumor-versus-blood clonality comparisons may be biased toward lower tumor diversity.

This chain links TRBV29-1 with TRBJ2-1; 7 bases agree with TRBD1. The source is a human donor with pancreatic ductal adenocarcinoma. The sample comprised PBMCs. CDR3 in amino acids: CSVEDNRGTRFF. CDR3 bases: TGCAGCGTTGAAGATAACAGGGGCACACGATTCTTC.